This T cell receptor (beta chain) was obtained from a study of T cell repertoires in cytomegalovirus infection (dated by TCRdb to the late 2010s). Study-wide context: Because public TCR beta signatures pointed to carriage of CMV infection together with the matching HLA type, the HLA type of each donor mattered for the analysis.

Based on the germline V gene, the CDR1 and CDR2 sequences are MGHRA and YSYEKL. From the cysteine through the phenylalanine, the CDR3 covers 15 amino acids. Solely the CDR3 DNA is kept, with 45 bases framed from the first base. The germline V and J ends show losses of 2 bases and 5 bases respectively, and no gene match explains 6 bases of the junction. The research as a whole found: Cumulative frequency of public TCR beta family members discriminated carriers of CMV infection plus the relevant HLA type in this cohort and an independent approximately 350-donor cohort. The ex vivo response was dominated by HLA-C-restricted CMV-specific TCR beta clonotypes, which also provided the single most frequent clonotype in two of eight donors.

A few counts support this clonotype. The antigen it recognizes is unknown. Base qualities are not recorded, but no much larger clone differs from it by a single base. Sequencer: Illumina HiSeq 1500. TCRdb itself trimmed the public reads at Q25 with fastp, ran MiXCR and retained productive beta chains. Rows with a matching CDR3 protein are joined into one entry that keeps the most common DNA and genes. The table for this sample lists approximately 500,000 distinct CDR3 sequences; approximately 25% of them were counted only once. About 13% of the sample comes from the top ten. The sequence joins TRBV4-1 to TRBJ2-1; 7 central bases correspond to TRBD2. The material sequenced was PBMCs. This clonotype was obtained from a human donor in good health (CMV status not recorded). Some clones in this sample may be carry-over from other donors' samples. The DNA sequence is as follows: TGCGCCAGCAGCCAACCCGGGACTACAAACAATGAGCAGTTCTTC. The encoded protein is CASSQPGTTNNEQFF.